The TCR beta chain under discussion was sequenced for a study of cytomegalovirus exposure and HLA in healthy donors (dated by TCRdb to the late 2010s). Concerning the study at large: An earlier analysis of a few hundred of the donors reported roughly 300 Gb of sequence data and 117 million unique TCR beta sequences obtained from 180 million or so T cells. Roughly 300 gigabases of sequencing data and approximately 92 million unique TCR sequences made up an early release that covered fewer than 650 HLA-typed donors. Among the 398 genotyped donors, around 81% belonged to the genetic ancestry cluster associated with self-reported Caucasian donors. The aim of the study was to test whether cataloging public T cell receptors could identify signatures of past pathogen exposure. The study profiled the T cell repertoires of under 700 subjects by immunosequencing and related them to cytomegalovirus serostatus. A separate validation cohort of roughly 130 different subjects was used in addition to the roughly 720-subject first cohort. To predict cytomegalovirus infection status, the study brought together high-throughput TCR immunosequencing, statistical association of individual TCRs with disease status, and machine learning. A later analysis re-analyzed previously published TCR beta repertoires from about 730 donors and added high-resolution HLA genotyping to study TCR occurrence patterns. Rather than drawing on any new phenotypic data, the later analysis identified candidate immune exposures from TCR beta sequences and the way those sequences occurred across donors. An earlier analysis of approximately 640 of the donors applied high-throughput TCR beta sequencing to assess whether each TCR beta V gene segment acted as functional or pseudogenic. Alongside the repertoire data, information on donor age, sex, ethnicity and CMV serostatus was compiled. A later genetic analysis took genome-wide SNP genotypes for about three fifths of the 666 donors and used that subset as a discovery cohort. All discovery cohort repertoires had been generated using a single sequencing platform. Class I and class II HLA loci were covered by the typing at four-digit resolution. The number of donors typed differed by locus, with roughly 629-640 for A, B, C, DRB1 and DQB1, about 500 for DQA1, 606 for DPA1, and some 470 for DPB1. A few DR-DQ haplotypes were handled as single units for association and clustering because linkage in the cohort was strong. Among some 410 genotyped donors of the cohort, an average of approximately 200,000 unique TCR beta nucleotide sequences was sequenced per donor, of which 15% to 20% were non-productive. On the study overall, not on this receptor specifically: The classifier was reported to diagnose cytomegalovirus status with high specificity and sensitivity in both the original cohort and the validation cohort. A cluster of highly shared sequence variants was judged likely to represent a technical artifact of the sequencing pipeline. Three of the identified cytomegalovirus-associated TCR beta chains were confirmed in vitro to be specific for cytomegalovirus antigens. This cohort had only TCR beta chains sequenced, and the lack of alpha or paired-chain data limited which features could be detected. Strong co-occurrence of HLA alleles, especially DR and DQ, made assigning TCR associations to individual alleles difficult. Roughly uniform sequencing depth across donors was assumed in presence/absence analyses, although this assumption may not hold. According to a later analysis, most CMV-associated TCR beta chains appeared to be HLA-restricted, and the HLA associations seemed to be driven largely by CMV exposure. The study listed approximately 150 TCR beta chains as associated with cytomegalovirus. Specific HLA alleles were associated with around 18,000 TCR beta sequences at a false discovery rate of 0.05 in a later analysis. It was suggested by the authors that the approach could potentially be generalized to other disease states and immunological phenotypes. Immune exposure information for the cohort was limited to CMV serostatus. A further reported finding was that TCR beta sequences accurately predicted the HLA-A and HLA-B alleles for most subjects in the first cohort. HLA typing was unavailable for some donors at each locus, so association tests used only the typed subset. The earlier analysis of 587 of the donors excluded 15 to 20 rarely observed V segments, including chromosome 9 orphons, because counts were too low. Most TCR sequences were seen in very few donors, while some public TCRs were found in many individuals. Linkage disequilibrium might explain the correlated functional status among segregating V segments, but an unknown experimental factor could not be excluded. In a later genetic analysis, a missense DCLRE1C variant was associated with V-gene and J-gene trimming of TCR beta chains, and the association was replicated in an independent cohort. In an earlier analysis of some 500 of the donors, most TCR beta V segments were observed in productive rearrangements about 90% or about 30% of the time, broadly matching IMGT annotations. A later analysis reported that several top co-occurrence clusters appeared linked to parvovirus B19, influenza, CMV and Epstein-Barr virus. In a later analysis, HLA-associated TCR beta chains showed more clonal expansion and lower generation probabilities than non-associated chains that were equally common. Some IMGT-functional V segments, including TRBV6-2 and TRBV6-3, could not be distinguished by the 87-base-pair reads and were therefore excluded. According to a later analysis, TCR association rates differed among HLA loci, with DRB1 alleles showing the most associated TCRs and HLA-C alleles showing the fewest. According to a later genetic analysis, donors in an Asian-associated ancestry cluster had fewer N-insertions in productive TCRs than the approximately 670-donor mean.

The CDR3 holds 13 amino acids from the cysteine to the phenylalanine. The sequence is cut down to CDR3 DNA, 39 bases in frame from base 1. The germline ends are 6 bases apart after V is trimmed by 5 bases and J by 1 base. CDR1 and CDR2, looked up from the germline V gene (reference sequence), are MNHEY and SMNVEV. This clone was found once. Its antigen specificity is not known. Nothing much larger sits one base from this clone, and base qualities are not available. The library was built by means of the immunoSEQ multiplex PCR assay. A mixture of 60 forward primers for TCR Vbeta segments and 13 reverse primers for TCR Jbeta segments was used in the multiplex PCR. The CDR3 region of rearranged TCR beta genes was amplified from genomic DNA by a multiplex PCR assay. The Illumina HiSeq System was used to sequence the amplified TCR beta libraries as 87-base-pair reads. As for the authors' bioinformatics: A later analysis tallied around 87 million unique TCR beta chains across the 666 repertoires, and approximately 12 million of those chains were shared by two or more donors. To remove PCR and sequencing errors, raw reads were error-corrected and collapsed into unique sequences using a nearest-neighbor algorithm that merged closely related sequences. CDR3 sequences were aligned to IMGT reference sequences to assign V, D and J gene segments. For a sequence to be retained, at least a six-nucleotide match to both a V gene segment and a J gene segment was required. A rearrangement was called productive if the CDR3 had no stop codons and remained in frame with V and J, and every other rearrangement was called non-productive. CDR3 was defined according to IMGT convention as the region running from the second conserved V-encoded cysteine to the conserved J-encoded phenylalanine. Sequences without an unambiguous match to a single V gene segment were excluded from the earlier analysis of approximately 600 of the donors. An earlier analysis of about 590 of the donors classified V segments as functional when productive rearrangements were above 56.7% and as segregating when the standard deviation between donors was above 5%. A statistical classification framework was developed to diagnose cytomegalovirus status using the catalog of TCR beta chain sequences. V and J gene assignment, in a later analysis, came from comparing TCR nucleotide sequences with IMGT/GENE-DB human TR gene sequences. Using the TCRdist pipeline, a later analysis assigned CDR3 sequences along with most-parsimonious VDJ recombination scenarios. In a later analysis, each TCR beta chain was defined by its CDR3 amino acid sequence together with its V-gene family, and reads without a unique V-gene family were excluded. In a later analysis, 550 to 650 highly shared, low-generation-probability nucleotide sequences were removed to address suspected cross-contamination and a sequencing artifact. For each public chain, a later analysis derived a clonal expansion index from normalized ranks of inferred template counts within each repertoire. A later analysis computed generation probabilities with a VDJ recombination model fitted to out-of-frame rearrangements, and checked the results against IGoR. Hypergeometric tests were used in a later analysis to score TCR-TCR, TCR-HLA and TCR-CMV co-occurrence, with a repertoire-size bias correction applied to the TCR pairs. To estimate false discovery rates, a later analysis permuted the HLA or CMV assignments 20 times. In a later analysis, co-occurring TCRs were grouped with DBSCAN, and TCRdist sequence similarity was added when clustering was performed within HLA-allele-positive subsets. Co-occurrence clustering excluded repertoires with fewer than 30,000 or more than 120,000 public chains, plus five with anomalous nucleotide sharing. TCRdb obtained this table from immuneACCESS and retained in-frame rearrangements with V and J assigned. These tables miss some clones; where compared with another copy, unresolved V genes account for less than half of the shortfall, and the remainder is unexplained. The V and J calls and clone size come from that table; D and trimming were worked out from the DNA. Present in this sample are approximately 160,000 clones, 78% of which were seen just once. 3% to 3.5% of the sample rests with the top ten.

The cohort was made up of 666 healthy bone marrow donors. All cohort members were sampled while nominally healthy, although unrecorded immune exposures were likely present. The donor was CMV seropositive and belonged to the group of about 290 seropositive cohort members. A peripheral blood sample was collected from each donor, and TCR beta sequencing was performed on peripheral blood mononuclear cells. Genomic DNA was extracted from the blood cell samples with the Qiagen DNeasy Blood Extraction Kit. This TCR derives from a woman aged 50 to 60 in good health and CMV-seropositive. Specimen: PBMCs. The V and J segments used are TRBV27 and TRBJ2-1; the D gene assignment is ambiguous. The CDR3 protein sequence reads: CASSPRSYNEQFF. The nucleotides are TGTGCCAGCAGTCCCCGTTCCTACAATGAGCAGTTCTTC.